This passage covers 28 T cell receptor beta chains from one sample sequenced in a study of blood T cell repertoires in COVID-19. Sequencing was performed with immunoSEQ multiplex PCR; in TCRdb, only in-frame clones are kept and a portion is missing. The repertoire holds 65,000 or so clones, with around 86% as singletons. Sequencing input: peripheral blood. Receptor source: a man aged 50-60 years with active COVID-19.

CDR3 DNA: TGTGCCTGGGTTGCGGATGAAAAACTGTTTTTT. Amino acid sequence: CAWVADEKLFF. This chain uses TRBV30 with TRBJ1-4; D not resolved. Germline CDR1 is GTSNPN and CDR2 is SVGIG (reference sequence). There are 11 residues in the CDR3. The V and J ends lost 5 bases and 6 bases respectively, with 7 bases between them.

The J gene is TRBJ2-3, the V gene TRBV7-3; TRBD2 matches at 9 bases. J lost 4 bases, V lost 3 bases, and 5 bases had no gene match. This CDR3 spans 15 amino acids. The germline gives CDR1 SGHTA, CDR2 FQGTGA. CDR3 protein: CASSLAGGPADTQYF. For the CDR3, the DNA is TGTGCCAGCAGCTTGGCGGGAGGGCCTGCAGATACGCAGTATTTT.

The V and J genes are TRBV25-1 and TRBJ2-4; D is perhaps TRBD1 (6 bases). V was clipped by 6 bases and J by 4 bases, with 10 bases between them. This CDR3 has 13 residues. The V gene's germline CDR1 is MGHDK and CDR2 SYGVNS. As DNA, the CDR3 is TGTGCCAGCAGACTAGGACAGAAAAACATTCAGTACTTC. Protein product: CASRLGQKNIQYF.

The CDR3 sequence: CSASGPQGAAHF. CDR3 coding DNA: TGCAGTGCTAGTGGCCCCCAGGGGGCAGCCCACTTT. The chain employs TRBV20-1 and TRBJ1-6; 8 nucleotides agree with TRBD1. Germline-derived CDR1 and CDR2 are DFQATT and SNEGSKA (reference sequence). Germline trimming cut 3 bases from V and 18 bases from J; bases unmatched to any gene: 10. This CDR3 region has 12 residues.

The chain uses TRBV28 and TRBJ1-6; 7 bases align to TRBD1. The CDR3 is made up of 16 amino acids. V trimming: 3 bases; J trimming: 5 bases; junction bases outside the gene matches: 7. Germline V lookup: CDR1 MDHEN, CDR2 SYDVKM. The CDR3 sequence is CASSFGQGVDNSPLHF. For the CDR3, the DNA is TGTGCCAGCAGTTTCGGGCAGGGGGTTGATAATTCACCCCTCCACTTT.

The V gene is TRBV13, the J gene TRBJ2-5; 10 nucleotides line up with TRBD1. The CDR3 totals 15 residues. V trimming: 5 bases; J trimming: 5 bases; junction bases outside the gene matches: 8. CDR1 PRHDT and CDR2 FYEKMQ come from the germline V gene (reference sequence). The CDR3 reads CASSSRTGGGETQYF. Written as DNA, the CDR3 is TGTGCCAGCAGCAGCAGGACAGGGGGTGGGGAGACCCAGTACTTC.

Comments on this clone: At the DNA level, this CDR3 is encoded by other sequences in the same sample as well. CDR3 protein: CASSPGRDGELFF. CDR3 nucleotides: TGTGCCAGCAGTCCCGGGCGGGACGGGGAGCTGTTTTTT. The chain has TRBV12-3 or TRBV12-4 and TRBJ2-2; a possible D gene is TRBD2 (6 bases). This CDR3 comprises 13 residues. Trimming removed 5 bases at V and 7 bases at J, with 11 bases between.

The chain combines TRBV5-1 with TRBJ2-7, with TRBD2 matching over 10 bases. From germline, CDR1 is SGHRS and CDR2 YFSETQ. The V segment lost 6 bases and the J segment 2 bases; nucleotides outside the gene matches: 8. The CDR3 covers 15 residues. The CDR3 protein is CASIPGAGGPYEQYF. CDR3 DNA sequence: TGCGCCAGCATCCCCGGAGCGGGGGGGCCCTACGAGCAGTACTTC.

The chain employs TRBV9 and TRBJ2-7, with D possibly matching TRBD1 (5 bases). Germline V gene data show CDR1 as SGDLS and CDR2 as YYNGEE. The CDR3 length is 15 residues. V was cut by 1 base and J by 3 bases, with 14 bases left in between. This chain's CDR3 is CASSVSPTDSYEQYF. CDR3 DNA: TGTGCCAGCAGCGTAAGCCCCACCGACAGCTACGAGCAGTACTTC.

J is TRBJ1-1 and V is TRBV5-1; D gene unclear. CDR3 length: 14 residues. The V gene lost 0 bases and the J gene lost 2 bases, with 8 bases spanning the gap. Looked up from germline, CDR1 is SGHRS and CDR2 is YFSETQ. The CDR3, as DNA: TGCGCCAGCAGCTTGGCCAACAGAAACACTGAAGCTTTCTTT. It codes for CASSLANRNTEAFF.

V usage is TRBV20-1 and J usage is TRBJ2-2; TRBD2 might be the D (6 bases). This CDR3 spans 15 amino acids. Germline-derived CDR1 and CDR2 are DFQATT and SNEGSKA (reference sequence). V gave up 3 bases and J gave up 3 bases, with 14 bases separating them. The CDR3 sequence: CSASPRRGDTGELFF. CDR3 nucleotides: TGCAGTGCTAGTCCACGGCGGGGAGACACCGGGGAGCTGTTTTTT.

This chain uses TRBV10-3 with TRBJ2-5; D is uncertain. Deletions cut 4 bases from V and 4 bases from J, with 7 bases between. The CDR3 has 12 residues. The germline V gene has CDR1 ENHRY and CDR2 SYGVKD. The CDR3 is CAISGTRETQYF. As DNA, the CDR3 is TGTGCCATCAGTGGAACACGAGAGACCCAGTACTTC.

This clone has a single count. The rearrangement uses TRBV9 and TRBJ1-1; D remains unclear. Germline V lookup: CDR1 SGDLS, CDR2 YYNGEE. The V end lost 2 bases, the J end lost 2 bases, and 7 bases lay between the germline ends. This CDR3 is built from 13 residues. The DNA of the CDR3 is TGTGCCAGCAGCGTTACGGTTAACACTGAAGCTTTCTTT. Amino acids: CASSVTVNTEAFF. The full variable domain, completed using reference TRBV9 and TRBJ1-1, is DSGVTQTPKHLITATGQRVTLRCSPRSGDLSVYWYQQSLDQGLQFLIQYYNGEERAKGNILERFSAQQFPDLHSELNLSSLELGDSALYFCASSVTVNTEAFFGQGTRLTVV.

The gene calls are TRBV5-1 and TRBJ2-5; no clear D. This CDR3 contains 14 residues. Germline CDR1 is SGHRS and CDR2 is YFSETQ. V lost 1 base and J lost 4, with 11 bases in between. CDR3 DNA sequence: TGCGCCAGCAGCTTGCGTGTCAGAGGAGAGACCCAGTACTTC. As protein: CASSLRVRGETQYF.

CDR3 protein: CASTGIGTGKSYEQYF. In nucleotides, the CDR3 is TGTGCCAGCACTGGGATAGGGACAGGGAAGAGTTACGAGCAGTACTTC. V is TRBV27 and J is TRBJ2-7; 9 positions agree with TRBD1. The CDR3 is 16 residues long. CDR1 and CDR2 (germline): MNHEY, SMNVEV (reference sequence). V was pared by 7 bases and J by 4 bases, with 14 bases of the junction left unmatched.

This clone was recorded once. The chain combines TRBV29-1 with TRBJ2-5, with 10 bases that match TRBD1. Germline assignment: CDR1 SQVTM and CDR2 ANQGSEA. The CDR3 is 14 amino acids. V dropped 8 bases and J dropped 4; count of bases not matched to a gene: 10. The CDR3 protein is CSTRQGAFGETQYF. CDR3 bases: TGCAGCACAAGACAGGGGGCGTTCGGAGAGACCCAGTACTTC.

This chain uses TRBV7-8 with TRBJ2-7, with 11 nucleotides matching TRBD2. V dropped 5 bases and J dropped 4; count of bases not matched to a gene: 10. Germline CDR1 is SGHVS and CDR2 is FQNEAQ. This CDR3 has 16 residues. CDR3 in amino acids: CASSQAASGGLYEQYF. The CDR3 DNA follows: TGTGCCAGCAGCCAGGCGGCTAGCGGGGGGCTGTACGAGCAGTACTTC. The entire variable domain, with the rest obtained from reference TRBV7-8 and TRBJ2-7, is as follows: GAGVSQSPRYKVAKRGQDVALRCDPISGHVSLFWYQQALGQGPEFLTYFQNEAQLDKSGLPSDRFFAERPEGSVSTLKIQRTQQEDSAVYLCASSQAASGGLYEQYFGPGTRLTVT.

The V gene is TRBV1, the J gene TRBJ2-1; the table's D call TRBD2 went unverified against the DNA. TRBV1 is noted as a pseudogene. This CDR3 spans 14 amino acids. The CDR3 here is CTTPGLAEYNEQFF. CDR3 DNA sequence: TGCACGACCCCGGGACTAGCGGAATACAATGAGCAGTTCTTC.

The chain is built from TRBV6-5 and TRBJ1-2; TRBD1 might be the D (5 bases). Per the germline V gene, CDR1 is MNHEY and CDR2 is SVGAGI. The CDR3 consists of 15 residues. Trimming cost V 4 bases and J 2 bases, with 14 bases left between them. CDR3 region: CASSLTHGGNYGYTF. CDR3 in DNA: TGTGCCAGCAGTTTAACCCACGGGGGAAACTATGGCTACACCTTC.

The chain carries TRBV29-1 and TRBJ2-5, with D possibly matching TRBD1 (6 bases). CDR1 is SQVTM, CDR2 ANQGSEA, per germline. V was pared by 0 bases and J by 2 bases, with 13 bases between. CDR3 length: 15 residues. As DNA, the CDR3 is TGCAGCGTTGAAGACAGGGGCGCTTTACAAGAGACCCAGTACTTC. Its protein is CSVEDRGALQETQYF.

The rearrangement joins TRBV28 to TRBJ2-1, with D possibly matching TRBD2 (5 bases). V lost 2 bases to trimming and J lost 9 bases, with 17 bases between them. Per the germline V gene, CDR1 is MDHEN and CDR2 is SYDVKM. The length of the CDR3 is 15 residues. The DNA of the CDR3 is TGTGCCAGCAGTTTACCGAGGGAGAGTTTGGGTGAGCAGTTCTTC. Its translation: CASSLPRESLGEQFF.

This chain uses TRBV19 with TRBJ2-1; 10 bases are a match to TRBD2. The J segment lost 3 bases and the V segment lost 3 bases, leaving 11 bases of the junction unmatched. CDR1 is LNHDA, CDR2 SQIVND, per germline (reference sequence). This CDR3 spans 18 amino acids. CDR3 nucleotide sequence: TGTGCCAGTAGTATCGGTCCGGGTAGCGGGGGGTTCTACAATGAGCAGTTCTTC. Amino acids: CASSIGPGSGGFYNEQFF.

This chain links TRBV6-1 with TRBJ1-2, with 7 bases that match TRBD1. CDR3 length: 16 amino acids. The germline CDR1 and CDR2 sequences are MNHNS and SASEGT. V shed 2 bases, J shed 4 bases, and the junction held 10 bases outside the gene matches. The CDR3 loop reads CASSEQGQTPFYGYTF. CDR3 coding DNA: TGTGCCAGCAGTGAACAGGGACAGACTCCTTTCTATGGCTACACCTTC.

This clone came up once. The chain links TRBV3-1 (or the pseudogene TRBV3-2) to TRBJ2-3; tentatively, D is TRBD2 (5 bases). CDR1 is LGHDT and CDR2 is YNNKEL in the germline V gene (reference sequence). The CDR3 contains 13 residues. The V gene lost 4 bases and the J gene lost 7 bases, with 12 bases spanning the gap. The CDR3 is CASSPSGKNTQYF. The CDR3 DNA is TGTGCCAGCAGCCCCTCCGGGAAAAATACGCAGTATTTT.

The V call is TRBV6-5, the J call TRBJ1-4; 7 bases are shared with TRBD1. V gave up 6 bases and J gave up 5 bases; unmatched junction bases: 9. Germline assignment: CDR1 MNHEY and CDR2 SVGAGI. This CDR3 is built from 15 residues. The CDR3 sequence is CASSPRDRANEKLFF. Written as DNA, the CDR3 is TGTGCCAGCAGCCCCCGCGACAGGGCCAATGAAAAACTGTTTTTT.

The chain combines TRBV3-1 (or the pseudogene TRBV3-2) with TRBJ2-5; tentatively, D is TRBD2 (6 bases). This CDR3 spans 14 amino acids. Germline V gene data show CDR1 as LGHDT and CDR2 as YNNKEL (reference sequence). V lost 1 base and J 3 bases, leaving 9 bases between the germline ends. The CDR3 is CASSQVAGKETQYF. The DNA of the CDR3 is TGTGCCAGCAGCCAAGTGGCGGGGAAAGAGACCCAGTACTTC.

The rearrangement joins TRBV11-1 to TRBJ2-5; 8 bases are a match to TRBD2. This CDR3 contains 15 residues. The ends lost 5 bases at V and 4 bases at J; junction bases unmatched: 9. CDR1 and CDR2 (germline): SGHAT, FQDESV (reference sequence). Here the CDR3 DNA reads TGTGCCAGCAGCCCGGCCAGCGGGAGAGGAGAGACCCAGTACTTC. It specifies CASSPASGRGETQYF.

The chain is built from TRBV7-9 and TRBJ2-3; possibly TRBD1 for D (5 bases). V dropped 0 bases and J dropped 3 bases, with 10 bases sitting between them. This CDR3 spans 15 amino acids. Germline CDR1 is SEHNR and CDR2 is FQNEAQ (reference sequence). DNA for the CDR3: TGTGCCAGCAGCTTAGCGCAGGGCGGAACAGATACGCAGTATTTT. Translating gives CASSLAQGGTDTQYF. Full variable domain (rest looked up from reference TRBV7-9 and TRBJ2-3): DTGVSQNPRHKITKRGQNVTFRCDPISEHNRLYWYRQTLGQGPEFLTYFQNEAQLEKSRLLSDRFSAERPKGSFSTLEIQRTEQGDSAMYLCASSLAQGGTDTQYFGPGTRLTVL.